This T cell receptor beta chain was sequenced in a study of a mutant IDH1 vaccine in newly diagnosed glioma. Study findings and constraints: Patients showed vaccine-induced immune responses at a rate of under 95%.

Comment on this clone: Its antigen is undetermined.

CDR1 and CDR2 from the germline V gene are SGHRS and YFSETQ. The CDR3 totals 17 residues. The V gene lost 4 bases and the J gene lost 0 bases, with 14 bases spanning the gap. Assay: immunoSEQ multiplex PCR; the TCRdb copy retains only in-frame clones and omits some. The sample has about 34,000 clones; around 83% are singletons. Time point specified: baseline, week 1 (first vaccination visit). Treatment: pre-vaccination baseline after standard-of-care therapy. The sequence came from a man between 50 and 59 years old with glioma. Some clones in this sample may be carry-over from other donors' samples. The chain carries TRBV5-1 and TRBJ2-6; D gene uncertain. Sample: peripheral blood mononuclear cells (PBMCs), taken from a glioma patient treated with radiotherapy, temozolomide or both. The CDR3 protein is CASSPADIPSGANVLTF. For the CDR3, the DNA is TGCGCCAGCAGCCCGGCTGACATACCCTCTGGGGCCAACGTCCTGACTTTC.